Listed below are T cell receptor beta chains from one sample, sequenced in a study of T cells after yellow fever vaccination. TCRdb analysed the 5' RACE reads with MiXCR anew, one entry per CDR3 protein. The repertoire consists of 310,000 or so distinct CDR3 sequences, with 3.6% occurring once and the leading ten covering 23%. The sequences come from PBMCs, collected on the day of the yellow fever booster vaccination. Source of these receptors: a man between 18 and 35 years old who received the YFV17D yellow fever vaccine. The CDR3 runs from the conserved cysteine through the conserved F or W. The order of the fields is clone size, V gene, D gene, J gene, CDR3 DNA, CDR3 protein. The D gene is left open where the match is weak. Part of the rows lack a size; the others show once, few, many or a class for expanded clones.

clone_size: -; v_call: TRBV5-1; d_call: -; j_call: TRBJ2-1; cdr3_nt: TGCGCCAGCAGCGGAGGGTCCGGGACAACGGGCCGTGAGCAGTTCTTC; cdr3_aa: CASSGGSGTTGREQFF
clone_size: few; v_call: TRBV7-2; d_call: TRBD2; j_call: TRBJ2-5; cdr3_nt: TGTGCCAGCAGCTTAGGGACTAGCGGGCATAACCAAGAGACCCAGTACTTC; cdr3_aa: CASSLGTSGHNQETQYF
clone_size: -; v_call: TRBV7-9; d_call: TRBD1; j_call: TRBJ1-1; cdr3_nt: TGTGCCAGCAGCTTAGTCGGACAGGGGGACACTGAAGCTTTCTTT; cdr3_aa: CASSLVGQGDTEAFF
clone_size: -; v_call: TRBV27; d_call: TRBD2; j_call: TRBJ2-5; cdr3_nt: TGTGCCAGCAGTCGCCCGGGACTAGCGGGGGCCTCTCCAGAGACCCAGTACTTC; cdr3_aa: CASSRPGLAGASPETQYF
clone_size: -; v_call: TRBV4-2; d_call: -; j_call: TRBJ1-5; cdr3_nt: TGTGCCAGCAGCCAAGAGGCCAGGGAGTCAGGGCAGCCCCAGCATTTT; cdr3_aa: CASSQEARESGQPQHF
clone_size: many; v_call: TRBV20-1; d_call: -; j_call: TRBJ1-2; cdr3_nt: TGCAGTGCTAGAGGAGGGATCGGAGTAGGGAATAGCTACACCTTC; cdr3_aa: CSARGGIGVGNSYTF
clone_size: -; v_call: TRBV12-3/TRBV12-4; d_call: -; j_call: TRBJ1-3; cdr3_nt: TGTGCCAGCAGGACAAGGGTATCGGCTGGAAACACCATATATTTT; cdr3_aa: CASRTRVSAGNTIYF
clone_size: few; v_call: TRBV5-1; d_call: TRBD2; j_call: TRBJ2-3; cdr3_nt: TGCGCCAGCAGCCCCGCTGGACTAGTGAGGTGGGGCACAGATACGCAGTATTTT; cdr3_aa: CASSPAGLVRWGTDTQYF
clone_size: many; v_call: TRBV12-3/TRBV12-4; d_call: -; j_call: TRBJ2-1; cdr3_nt: TGTGCCAGCACCCCCATAGGAGATGAGCAGTTCTTC; cdr3_aa: CASTPIGDEQFF
clone_size: many; v_call: TRBV4-3; d_call: -; j_call: TRBJ2-7; cdr3_nt: TGCGCCAGCAGCCCTCATTACTACAGGGACTCCTCCTACGAGCAGTACTTC; cdr3_aa: CASSPHYYRDSSYEQYF
clone_size: -; v_call: TRBV18; d_call: -; j_call: TRBJ1-4; cdr3_nt: TGTGCCAGCTCACCAGGGGAAAATGAAAAACTGTTTTTT; cdr3_aa: CASSPGENEKLFF
clone_size: few; v_call: TRBV7-2; d_call: -; j_call: TRBJ2-7; cdr3_nt: TGTGCCAGCAGCCCAGTACCGCTTGGAGGGGAGCAGTACTTC; cdr3_aa: CASSPVPLGGEQYF
clone_size: many; v_call: TRBV21-1; d_call: -; j_call: TRBJ2-4; cdr3_nt: TGTGCCAGCAGCAAAGTAGCGTGCTGTTTCCCCAAAAACATTCAGTACTTC; cdr3_aa: CASSKVACCFPKNIQYF
clone_size: -; v_call: TRBV3-1; d_call: -; j_call: TRBJ1-1; cdr3_nt: TGTGCCAGCAGGGCGGGAGCGAGTGAAGCTTTCTTT; cdr3_aa: CASRAGASEAFF
clone_size: few; v_call: TRBV24-1; d_call: -; j_call: TRBJ1-1; cdr3_nt: TGTGCCACCAGGGACGACCAAAACACTGAAGCTTTCTTT; cdr3_aa: CATRDDQNTEAFF
clone_size: many; v_call: TRBV4-2; d_call: -; j_call: TRBJ1-5; cdr3_nt: TGTGCCAGCAGCCCTACAATGATCAATCAGCCCCAGCATTTT; cdr3_aa: CASSPTMINQPQHF
clone_size: -; v_call: TRBV3-1; d_call: -; j_call: TRBJ2-5; cdr3_nt: TGTGCCAGCAGCCAAGATCTAGGCCCCGCGGGGACCCAGTACTTC; cdr3_aa: CASSQDLGPAGTQYF
clone_size: few; v_call: TRBV20-1; d_call: -; j_call: TRBJ2-1; cdr3_nt: TGCAGTGCCACGAGGGGAAACAATGAGCAGTTCTTC; cdr3_aa: CSATRGNNEQFF
clone_size: -; v_call: TRBV10-3; d_call: -; j_call: TRBJ1-1; cdr3_nt: TGTGCCATCGGTGGCGGGTTGGACACTGAAGCTTTCTTT; cdr3_aa: CAIGGGLDTEAFF
clone_size: few; v_call: TRBV4-2; d_call: TRBD1; j_call: TRBJ2-7; cdr3_nt: TGTGCCAGCAGCCGCATTAACCGGGACAGTCAGTACTTC; cdr3_aa: CASSRINRDSQYF
clone_size: -; v_call: TRBV14; d_call: -; j_call: TRBJ2-3; cdr3_nt: TGTGCCAGCAGCCAAGAAGGGCCAGGGGCCACAGATACGCAGTATTTT; cdr3_aa: CASSQEGPGATDTQYF
clone_size: -; v_call: TRBV20-1; d_call: -; j_call: TRBJ2-3; cdr3_nt: TGCAGTGCTAGAGTCTCGTTGGGAGATACGCAGTATTTT; cdr3_aa: CSARVSLGDTQYF
clone_size: many; v_call: TRBV27; d_call: -; j_call: TRBJ1-6; cdr3_nt: TGTGCCAGCAGTTTATTGGGGTTCTCTAATTCACCCCTCCACTTT; cdr3_aa: CASSLLGFSNSPLHF
clone_size: many; v_call: TRBV7-9; d_call: -; j_call: TRBJ2-3; cdr3_nt: TGTGCCAGCAGCTTATTCGGGGCCGCAGATACGCAGTATTTT; cdr3_aa: CASSLFGAADTQYF
clone_size: few; v_call: TRBV7-9; d_call: -; j_call: TRBJ1-5; cdr3_nt: TGTGCCAGCAGCTTAGGGACCGCCTTCAATCAGCCCCAGCATTTT; cdr3_aa: CASSLGTAFNQPQHF
clone_size: many; v_call: TRBV20-1; d_call: TRBD1; j_call: TRBJ2-1; cdr3_nt: TGCAGTGCTAGCCCCACAGGGGGCCGGTACAATGAGCAGTTCTTC; cdr3_aa: CSASPTGGRYNEQFF
clone_size: many; v_call: TRBV5-1; d_call: TRBD1; j_call: TRBJ2-5; cdr3_nt: TGCGCCAGCAGCTTGCAGGGGGCTTATTCGGAGACCCAGTACTTC; cdr3_aa: CASSLQGAYSETQYF
clone_size: many; v_call: TRBV7-9; d_call: TRBD1; j_call: TRBJ2-1; cdr3_nt: TGTGCCAGCAGCTTAGGATATTTGAGACAGGGTGCCAATGAGCAGTTCTTC; cdr3_aa: CASSLGYLRQGANEQFF
clone_size: few; v_call: TRBV28; d_call: -; j_call: TRBJ1-4; cdr3_nt: TGTGCCAGCAGTTCCGCAGGGGCAACTAATGAAAAACTGTTTTTT; cdr3_aa: CASSSAGATNEKLFF
clone_size: -; v_call: TRBV29-1; d_call: TRBD2; j_call: TRBJ2-3; cdr3_nt: TGCAGCGTTGAAGATCTGACTAGCGGGGATTGGCAGTATTTT; cdr3_aa: CSVEDLTSGDWQYF
clone_size: many; v_call: TRBV5-1; d_call: TRBD1; j_call: TRBJ2-1; cdr3_nt: TGCGCCAGCAGCTTTGGTGAGTCGACAGGGACGCAGTTCTTC; cdr3_aa: CASSFGESTGTQFF